This TCR beta chain was recorded in a study of a mutant IDH1 vaccine in newly diagnosed glioma. J gave up 2 bases and V 1 base, and 11 bases lay outside the gene matches. Germline assignment: CDR1 LGHNA and CDR2 YNFKEQ. CDR3 length equals 19 residues. Time point reported: baseline, week 1 (first vaccination visit). Treatment specified: pre-vaccination baseline after standard-of-care therapy. Generated by immunoSEQ multiplex PCR, the TCRdb table keeps only in-frame clones and is missing some. This table has around 88,000 clones, about four fifths appearing once. Sequences were derived from PBMCs, sampled from a glioma patient treated with radiotherapy, temozolomide or both. This sequence was found in a man in his forties with glioma. V gene TRBV4-2 combines with J gene TRBJ2-6; 7 positions agree with TRBD1. The CDR3 loop reads CASSQVVPNQGAGANVLTF. In nucleotides, the CDR3 is TGTGCCAGCAGCCAAGTCGTCCCAAACCAGGGGGCTGGGGCCAACGTCCTGACTTTC.